This TCR beta chain was sequenced during a study of cytomegalovirus exposure and HLA in healthy donors. As concerns this clone: Its specificity is not known.

Overall study findings and caveats: Cytomegalovirus association was assigned to about 150 TCR beta chains. Another analysis was done later, and it associated roughly 15,000 TCR beta sequences with HLA alleles at 0.05 false discovery rate.

Unrecorded immune exposure was likely among donors, who were nominally healthy when sampled. 60 Vbeta and 13 Jbeta primers were used in PCR. Libraries were prepared by immunoSEQ multiplex PCR; TCRdb keeps only in-frame clonotypes and omits some of them. This sample's table has around 140,000 clones. The clonotype comes from a woman aged 40-49 years in good health and CMV-seronegative. The sequenced material came from PBMCs.

CDR3 DNA sequence: TGCGCCAGCAGCTTGGATACAGGGAACCCCTATGGCTACACCTTC. As protein: CASSLDTGNPYGYTF. The chain couples TRBV5-1 to TRBJ1-2; D possibly corresponds to TRBD1 (6 bases). Trimming left V 0 bases short and J 4 bases short, with 13 bases between. CDR1 and CDR2 (germline): SGHRS, YFSETQ. The CDR3 has 15 amino acids.